Presented here are 25 T cell receptor beta chains from one specimen sequenced in a study of blood T cells in healthy people across ages. PCR was performed a second time for roughly 7 to 12 cycles using a sample-barcoded 5' primer and a J-beta primer mix. TCRdb reprocessed the 5' RACE reads via MiXCR and lists one record per CDR3 protein. The sample includes roughly 800,000 distinct CDR3 sequences, roughly 64% seen only once; the top ten take over 20%. Material for sequencing was blood. These receptors all come from a man aged 25-40 years in good health.

The V gene is TRBV7-2, the J gene TRBJ1-5; D is ambiguous. The CDR3 is made up of 15 amino acids. CDR1 SGHTA and CDR2 FQGNSA come from the germline V gene. The V and J ends lost 5 bases and 3 bases respectively, with 14 bases between them. The CDR3 loop is CASSPEAILNQPQHF. CDR3 DNA: TGTGCCAGCAGCCCCGAGGCAATCCTCAATCAGCCCCAGCATTTT.

The chain carries TRBV9 and TRBJ2-1; either TRBD1 or TRBD2 may supply D (5 bases each). Germline V gene data show CDR1 as SGDLS and CDR2 as YYNGEE. V lost 3 bases and J 8 bases, leaving 15 bases between the germline ends. This CDR3 spans 14 amino acids. The CDR3 here is CASSGRDPRYEQFF. For the CDR3, the DNA is TGTGCCAGCAGCGGACGGGACCCCCGCTATGAGCAGTTCTTC.

This clonotype came up a few times. The V and J genes are TRBV7-2 and TRBJ1-6; D is undetermined. This CDR3 has 16 residues. Germline V gene sequence: CDR1 SGHTA, CDR2 FQGNSA. V lost 5 bases to trimming and J lost 9 bases, with 20 bases between them. The CDR3 coding sequence is TGTGCCAGCAGCCCCCGCCTAATCGCCGACGGTTCACCCCTCCACTTT. Its protein product is CASSPRLIADGSPLHF.

V gene TRBV6-6 combines with J gene TRBJ2-1, with D perhaps given as TRBD1 or TRBD2 (5 bases each). The V gene lost 6 bases and the J gene lost 7 bases, with 13 bases spanning the gap. Germline V lookup: CDR1 MNHNY, CDR2 SVGAGI (reference sequence). The CDR3 has 13 residues. In DNA form, the CDR3 reads TGTGCCAGCAGGAGGGGCTCCTTGAATGAGCAGTTCTTC. Translation gives CASRRGSLNEQFF.

The chain joins TRBV28 to TRBJ2-1, with 8 bases fitting TRBD1. Germline CDR1 and CDR2: MDHEN and SYDVKM. The CDR3 runs to 23 residues. V gave up 5 bases and J gave up 5 bases; unmatched junction bases: 32. The CDR3 nucleotides are TGTGCCAGCAGTCTCGGACAGGGCATAACAAGCTGCGTTTCGGAATTCCACAACAATGAGCAGTTCTTC. It is translated as CASSLGQGITSCVSEFHNNEQFF.

V gene TRBV11-2 combines with J gene TRBJ2-2, with TRBD2 matching 7 bases. Germline V gene lookup returns CDR1 SGHAT and CDR2 FQNNGV. The junction had 6 bases not matched to a gene; V was cut back by 2 bases and J by 3 bases. The CDR3 consists of 16 residues. The CDR3 DNA reads as TGTGCCAGCAGCTTATGGGGGGGTTTATACACCGGGGAGCTGTTTTTT. Translated: CASSLWGGLYTGELFF.

The chain recombines TRBV20-1 with TRBJ2-5; 10 nucleotides match TRBD2. The end of the DNA aligns better with TRBJ2-7, so the J call may be wrong. The germline V gene encodes CDR1 DFQATT and CDR2 SNEGSKA (reference sequence). The CDR3 has 14 amino acids. The CDR3 sequence is CSASKREGPYEQYF. The CDR3 DNA reads as TGCAGTGCAAGCAAGCGGGAGGGCCCCTACGAGCAGTACTTC.

This chain joins TRBV25-1 and TRBJ2-7; D remains ambiguous. V lost 2 bases, J lost 0 bases, and 5 bases lay in between. CDR3 length: 13 amino acids. The germline CDR1 and CDR2 sequences are MGHDK and SYGVNS. The CDR3, as DNA: TGTGCCAGCAGTGAACCGCTCTCCTACGAGCAGTACTTC. This translates into CASSEPLSYEQYF.

The chain is built from TRBV7-2 and TRBJ2-5; 11 bases agree with TRBD2. Trimming removed 4 bases from V and 4 bases from J; junction bases left unmatched: 5. There are 15 residues in the CDR3. From germline, CDR1 is SGHTA and CDR2 FQGNSA. DNA of the CDR3: TGTGCCAGCAGCTACACCGGGACTAGCGGAGAGACCCAGTACTTC. Its translation: CASSYTGTSGETQYF.

The rearrangement joins TRBV29-1 to TRBJ2-7, with D maybe TRBD2 (5 bases). Trimming stripped 4 bases from V and 7 bases from J, with 11 bases between. CDR3 length: 11 amino acids. The germline CDR1 and CDR2 sequences are SQVTM and ANQGSEA. CDR3 in amino acids: CSVVWRNEQYF. In DNA form, the CDR3 reads TGCAGCGTTGTTTGGAGGAATGAGCAGTACTTC.

This clonotype was seen a handful of times. This rearrangement joins TRBV29-1 to TRBJ2-6; D unresolved. The CDR3 consists of 15 residues. Germline CDR1 SQVTM, CDR2 ANQGSEA. The V gene lost 5 bases and the J gene lost 1 base, with 12 bases spanning the gap. This chain's CDR3 is CSVITPPSGANVLTF. CDR3 nucleotide sequence: TGCAGCGTTATAACCCCTCCGTCTGGGGCCAACGTCCTGACTTTC.

The CDR3 nucleotides are TGCAGTGCTAGAGATCTAGGCCCTGGGGCCAACGTCCTGACTTTC. Amino acid sequence: CSARDLGPGANVLTF. The rearrangement joins TRBV20-1 to TRBJ2-6; D not certain. Trimming took off 0 bases at V and 2 bases at J, with 8 bases between the two ends. CDR1 is DFQATT, CDR2 SNEGSKA, per germline (reference sequence). The CDR3 has 15 residues.

To note about this clonotype: The junction departs from germline at one end; a sequencing error may be responsible. The chain combines TRBV27 with TRBJ2-1, with D unresolved. From germline, CDR1 is MNHEY and CDR2 SMNVEV (reference sequence). The CDR3 has 13 residues. CDR3 sequence (DNA): TGTGCCGGCAGTTTAAACCCCTACAATGAGCAGTTCTTC. This translates into CAGSLNPYNEQFF.

This chain connects TRBV4-2 to TRBJ2-7, with 10 bases lining up with TRBD1. V dropped 4 bases and J dropped 6; count of bases not matched to a gene: 12. The CDR3 loop spans 16 amino acids. CDR1 and CDR2 (germline): LGHNA, YNFKEQ. Written as DNA, the CDR3 is TGTGCCAGCAGCCTTCAAGTCCTAGGACAGGGGGGCGAGCAGTACTTC. Protein: CASSLQVLGQGGEQYF.

V is TRBV12-3 or TRBV12-4 and J is TRBJ2-1; D tentatively reads TRBD1 or TRBD2 (5 bases each). The CDR3 spans 14 residues. Trimming removed 3 bases from V and 4 bases from J, with 10 bases in between. The CDR3 loop is CASSFPGRYNEQFF. The CDR3 DNA reads as TGTGCCAGCAGTTTCCCGGGGCGGTACAATGAGCAGTTCTTC.

This clonotype appeared a few times. The chain has TRBV13 and TRBJ2-7; 10 nucleotides agree with TRBD1. Germline V gene lookup returns CDR1 PRHDT and CDR2 FYEKMQ (reference sequence). The V gene end was trimmed by 3 bases and the J gene end by 2 bases; junction bases not matched to a gene: 10. The CDR3 spans 17 residues. CDR3 residues: CASSLTHGTGVTYEQYF. CDR3 DNA: TGTGCCAGCAGCTTGACTCACGGGACAGGGGTTACCTACGAGCAGTACTTC.

The rearrangement links TRBV3-1 to TRBJ2-5; TRBD1 might be the D (6 bases). This CDR3 contains 16 residues. The V end lost 4 bases, the J end lost 11 bases, and 26 bases lay between the germline ends. Germline V lookup: CDR1 LGHDT, CDR2 YNNKEL (reference sequence). The CDR3 DNA reads TGTGCCAGCAGCCCCTACCGGACAGAGTTTTACAATGAGCAGTACTTC. Amino acid sequence: CASSPYRTEFYNEQYF.

This sequence joins TRBV19 and TRBJ2-1; 9 bases match TRBD2. Trimming cost V 3 bases and J 9 bases; bases outside gene matches: 12. The length of the CDR3 is 16 residues. The germline V gene encodes CDR1 LNHDA and CDR2 SQIVND (reference sequence). The CDR3 protein is CASSMRLAGIGGEQFF. CDR3 coding DNA: TGTGCCAGTAGTATGCGGCTAGCGGGAATAGGCGGTGAGCAGTTCTTC.

V usage is TRBV28 and J usage is TRBJ1-5; D not resolved. This CDR3 is 10 amino acids long. V was pared by 11 bases and J by 7 bases, with 9 bases between. The germline CDR1 and CDR2 sequences are MDHEN and SYDVKM. CDR3 sequence: CAPPGQPQHF. CDR3 coding DNA: TGTGCCCCCCCGGGGCAGCCCCAGCATTTT.

The genes are TRBV4-3 and TRBJ2-3; TRBD1 is a possible D gene (6 bases). The CDR3 is made up of 15 amino acids. Germline lookup yields CDR1 LGHNA and CDR2 YSLEER. V was cut by 0 bases and J by 2 bases, with 9 bases left in between. The CDR3 coding sequence is TGCGCCAGCAGCCAAGATCCAGGGGACACAGATACGCAGTATTTT. Protein product: CASSQDPGDTDTQYF.

The V call is TRBV6-1, the J call TRBJ1-2; 7 bases map to TRBD1. The CDR3 is 14 residues long. V shed 7 bases and J 4 bases; nucleotides not matched to a gene: 9. Germline assignment: CDR1 MNHNS and CDR2 SASEGT. The CDR3 coding sequence is TGTGCCAGCACTTTATGGGGACAGCCCTATGGCTACACCTTC. Translating it yields CASTLWGQPYGYTF.

The chain carries TRBV4-2 and TRBJ1-1; a possible D gene is TRBD1 (5 bases). Trimming pared 3 bases from V and 3 bases from J, leaving 11 bases between. This CDR3 is built from 14 residues. In germline, CDR1 is LGHNA, CDR2 YNFKEQ. DNA of the CDR3: TGTGCCAGCAGCCATTCGGGCAGGGACACTGAAGCTTTCTTT. This translates into CASSHSGRDTEAFF.

This rearrangement joins TRBV15 to TRBJ2-7; unclear D gene. CDR1 and CDR2 from the germline V gene are LNHNV and YYDKDF (reference sequence). This CDR3 comprises 14 residues. Trimming left V 0 bases short and J 1 base short, with 7 bases between. The CDR3 coding sequence is TGTGCCACCAGCAGAGAGTCCGGATCCTACGAGCAGTACTTC. Protein product: CATSRESGSYEQYF.

This chain joins TRBV7-6 and TRBJ2-5; 9 nucleotides agree with TRBD2. Germline CDR1 and CDR2: SGHVS and FNYEAQ. The trim removed 1 base at V and 5 bases at J, leaving 5 bases unmatched. This CDR3 spans 15 amino acids. As DNA, the CDR3 is TGTGCCAGCAGCTTAGGTGTAGCGGGAGATGAGACCCAGTACTTC. This translates into CASSLGVAGDETQYF.

V gene TRBV28 combines with J gene TRBJ1-1; D is possibly TRBD1 (6 bases). Germline V gene data show CDR1 as MDHEN and CDR2 as SYDVKM. The CDR3 covers 14 residues. Trimming stripped 4 bases from V and 5 bases from J, with 14 bases between. For the CDR3, the DNA is TGTGCCAGCAGTTCCACAGGGATTTGGACTGAAGCTTTCTTT. It encodes CASSSTGIWTEAFF. Looking up the rest from reference TRBV28 and TRBJ1-1 gives the full variable domain: DVKVTQSSRYLVKRTGEKVFLECVQDMDHENMFWYRQDPGLGLRLIYFSYDVKMKEKGDIPEGYSVSREKKERFSLILESASTNQTSMYLCASSSTGIWTEAFFGQGTRLTVV.